This T cell receptor beta chain was sequenced during a study of blood T cell repertoires in COVID-19 (dated by TCRdb to 2018 to 2021). Turning to the overall study: Samples covering the acute and convalescent phases of COVID-19 were provided by collaborators in the United States, Italy and Spain. The material from the prospective study consisted of cDNA or gDNA derived from T cells, B-cell-depleted T cells, or PBMCs. The dataset comprised deeply sampled blood TCRbeta repertoires from subjects exposed to, actively infected with, or recovered from COVID-19. The repertoires were released in a freely available public database meant as a resource for research on the immune response to SARS-CoV-2. The samples were drawn from the first 160 participants of the ongoing ImmuneRACE study and from about 1,200 subjects provided by 6 global collaborators. Nearly every sample came with metadata listing a de-identified subject ID, COVID-19 status, age in years and sex. Where HLA class I and class II types were available, the types were taken from metadata supplied by the sample provider, not from assay-based typing. Results the study describes overall, beyond this receptor: The amount of clinical and demographic metadata varied by source and participant and was provided uncurated.

Reading the germline V gene gives CDR1 MDHEN and CDR2 SYDVKM. The CDR3 spans 15 residues, from the cysteine through the phenylalanine. The read is trimmed to its CDR3 DNA, 45 bases read in frame from base 1. V is shortened by 5 bases, J by 10 bases, and the region joining them spans 18 bases. TCRbeta CDR3 regions were amplified from genomic DNA using the immunoSEQ Assay, a bias-controlled multiplex PCR. Processing in the source paper ran as follows. The number of nucleated cells in each sample was estimated from the amplification of reference gene primers within the assay. To quantify the absolute abundance of each unique TCRbeta CDR3 rearrangement, sequence reads were collapsed and filtered. For each sample, productive Simpson clonality was calculated by taking the square root of Simpson's diversity index across productive rearrangements. As stored in TCRdb, this immuneACCESS dataset retains in-frame rearrangements with V and J assigned. A fraction of the clones does not appear; measured against another copy, unresolved V genes explain less than half of the discrepancy, and the remainder lacks a known reason. Clone size and the V and J calls come from that table; the DNA yielded D and trimming. This sample lists about 380,000 clones; 88% were detected once. The ten largest clones take up roughly 1.2% of the sample.

This clone was picked up a small number of times. This clone's antigen is unknown. Per-nucleotide qualities are absent, and no much larger clonotype sits a single base away. Participants in the prospective study were aged about 18 to 95 years, lived in about two dozen United States geographic areas, and enrolled through a virtual design. Cohort assignment in the prospective study relied on participant-reported clinical history from a screening survey and a study questionnaire. ImmuneRACE Cohort 3 recovered participants were defined by two consecutive negative NP/OP PCR tests, healthcare professional clearance, or symptom resolution. In the prospective study, mobile phlebotomists collected whole blood, serum and a nasopharyngeal or oropharyngeal swab from each participant. Prospective study participants could optionally give additional blood draws and questionnaires over an approximately two-month period. Before DNA extraction, prospective study blood samples were shipped either frozen or at room temperature.

The sample consisted of PBMCs or T cells enriched from blood (not recorded which). The chain employs TRBV28 and TRBJ1-6; tentative D gene TRBD1, with 5 bases matching. The sequence was obtained from a woman in her late teens or twenties who had recovered from COVID-19. The nucleotide sequence reads TGTGCCAGCAGTCCCCGTGGAGGGGCGGGCTCACCCCTCCACTTT. This encodes CASSPRGGAGSPLHF.